Shown below are 10 T cell receptor beta chains from a single sample sequenced in a study of blood T cell repertoires in COVID-19. Here immunoSEQ multiplex PCR was the method, and the copy in TCRdb shows in-frame clones only, minus some. The sample includes about 240,000 clones, approximately 78% of them seen just once. Sequencing used peripheral blood. These receptors came from a woman of 80 years or more with COVID-19, enrolled during active disease.

The count of this clone is one. The chain links TRBV30 to TRBJ2-7; perhaps TRBD1 as D (6 bases). The V gene's germline CDR1 is GTSNPN and CDR2 SVGIG (reference sequence). V lost 4 bases, J lost 2 bases, and 9 bases lay in between. This CDR3 has 12 residues. CDR3 in DNA: TGTGCCTGGAAGAGGACAGCCTACGAGCAGTACTTC. Protein: CAWKRTAYEQYF.

V usage is TRBV28 and J usage is TRBJ1-5, with TRBD1 identical over 8 bases. Germline loops: CDR1 MDHEN, CDR2 SYDVKM. The V and J ends lost 6 bases and 7 bases, in that order; junction bases with no gene match: 8. CDR3 length: 14 amino acids. DNA for the CDR3: TGTGCCAGCAGATACCAACAGGGGGGGCAGCCCCAGCATTTT. Residues: CASRYQQGGQPQHF.

The chain carries TRBV3-1 (or the pseudogene TRBV3-2) and TRBJ2-7; TRBD2 agrees at 7 bases. Germline CDR1 is LGHDT and CDR2 is YNNKEL (reference sequence). The CDR3 is 13 residues long. V dropped 5 bases and J dropped 7; count of bases not matched to a gene: 8. CDR3 region: CASSWGGTREQYF. As DNA, the CDR3 is TGTGCCAGCAGCTGGGGGGGGACGCGGGAGCAGTACTTC.

The chain recombines TRBV27 with TRBJ2-3, with 10 bases that match TRBD2. The CDR3 is made up of 14 amino acids. J lost 4 bases, V lost 6 bases, and 4 bases had no gene match. Germline assignment: CDR1 MNHEY and CDR2 SMNVEV (reference sequence). CDR3 residues: CASRGSGRPDTQYF. The CDR3 DNA sequence: TGTGCCAGCAGGGGTAGCGGGAGGCCAGATACGCAGTATTTT.

J is TRBJ2-5 and V is TRBV7-9; maybe TRBD2 (5 bases). There are 14 residues in the CDR3. V shed 5 bases and J shed 4 bases, with 14 bases lying between them. Germline V gene sequence: CDR1 SEHNR, CDR2 FQNEAQ (reference sequence). The CDR3 region is CASSDTTGTETQYF. CDR3 coding DNA: TGTGCCAGCAGCGATACTACGGGAACAGAGACCCAGTACTTC. Together with reference TRBV7-9 and TRBJ2-5, the CDR3 gives the full variable domain: DTGVSQNPRHKITKRGQNVTFRCDPISEHNRLYWYRQTLGQGPEFLTYFQNEAQLEKSRLLSDRFSAERPKGSFSTLEIQRTEQGDSAMYLCASSDTTGTETQYFGPGTRLLVL.

This clone came up a few times. The chain has TRBV4-3 and TRBJ1-4; no definite D call. The CDR3 spans 16 residues. Germline CDR1 reads LGHNA; CDR2 reads YSLEER. V lost 1 base to trimming and J lost 1 base, with 10 bases between them. DNA of the CDR3: TGCGCCAGCAGCCAAGCCCGCAGAGGAACTAATGAAAAACTGTTTTTT. Translated: CASSQARRGTNEKLFF.

The chain links TRBV6-5 to TRBJ2-5; TRBD2 might be the D (5 bases). Trimming pared 8 bases from V and 1 base from J, leaving 17 bases between. The CDR3 runs 15 residues. The germline V gene encodes CDR1 MNHEY and CDR2 SVGAGI. CDR3 nucleotides: TGTGCCAGCGAAACGGGCGAGCTAGCCCAAGAGACCCAGTACTTC. This encodes CASETGELAQETQYF.

The chain joins TRBV6-5 to TRBJ1-6; no clear D. Germline CDR1 MNHEY, CDR2 SVGAGI. Trimming cost V 0 bases and J 5 bases, with 5 bases left between them. CDR3 length: 14 residues. CDR3 protein: CASSYSSNNSPLHF. The CDR3 DNA reads TGTGCCAGCAGTTACTCCTCTAATAATTCACCCCTCCACTTT.

This chain joins TRBV19 and TRBJ1-5, with 8 nucleotides matching TRBD1. Germline trimming cut 7 bases from V and 6 bases from J; bases unmatched to any gene: 8. The CDR3 is 14 amino acids. Germline CDR1 reads LNHDA; CDR2 reads SQIVND (reference sequence). The CDR3 is CASTSTGVGQPQHF. In nucleotides, the CDR3 is TGTGCCAGTACCTCGACAGGGGTCGGTCAGCCCCAGCATTTT.

J is TRBJ1-2 and V is TRBV6-5; D might be TRBD1 (5 bases). Trimming left V 8 bases short and J 4 bases short, with 14 bases between. CDR1 and CDR2 from the germline V gene are MNHEY and SVGAGI. The CDR3 contains 13 residues. The chain's CDR3 is CASSAGSAYGYTF. The CDR3 region has the DNA TGTGCCAGCTCCGCAGGGTCGGCCTATGGCTACACCTTC.